The source of this TCR beta chain is a study of shared clonotypes between healthy human individuals (dated by TCRdb to 2018 to 2021). Concerning the study at large: A couple of women and three men aged 18 to 49 years were included in the cohort. For each donor, three plates each were used for CD4 naive and CD4 memory, two plates were used for CD8 naive, and one plate was used for CD8 memory. To estimate repertoire size and how much clonotype sharing occurs between individuals, the study deeply sequenced the blood TCR repertoires of about 5 healthy adults. Libraries were prepared and TCR repertoires were sequenced by different laboratories using diverse techniques, in order to increase sequencing depth and limit assay-specific biases. Each donor's leukapheresis produced roughly between roughly 0.85 and 9.5 billion PBMCs. The paper's findings and limits, for the study overall: Compared with non-shared clonotypes, clonotypes shared by all four sorted-subset donors had higher generation probabilities. When a few donors were compared, the shared fraction of clonotypes was about 5% for naive CD4, about 4% for naive CD8, roughly 2.5% for memory CD4, and less than 0.45% for memory CD8. Even with the large sequencing depth, rarefaction of the sorted-subset datasets indicated that sequencing was incomplete. Sampling was restricted to blood, and TCR repertoires in tissue are likely to differ from TCR repertoires in blood. Naive subsets generally had larger estimated clonotype richness than memory subsets did. Pairwise subsampling indicated that sequencing depth was expected to affect the degree of clonotype sharing among donors. Because the study included a small number of donors, the genetic and exposure-history diversity represented was limited.

With respect to this clone: Its target antigen remains unknown. Base qualities were left out, and no much larger clone turns up one base away.

Using the deep immunoSEQ assay, multiplex PCR amplified TCR CDR3 regions from genomic DNA. For each cell subset, the extracted genomic DNA was distributed evenly across all wells of several immunoSEQ 96-well plates, and each plate served as one replicate. Each replicate PCR for sorted subsets received roughly 200 ng genomic DNA, equal to about 29,000 T cell genomes. Purified libraries were measured with a Qubit 3.0 fluorometer, size-checked on a Bioanalyzer 2100, and measured again with the KAPA Library Quantification kit. Every immunoSEQ 96-well plate was sequenced on a dedicated single-read 150-cycle Illumina NextSeq 550 flow cell. The original methods were these. Because the immunoSEQ output included only junctional sequences and no quality scores, the filtering could not be the same as the filtering used for full-length reads. Sequences were annotated with PyIR, a Python wrapper for IgBLAST v1.9, and V/J genes and CDR3 were assigned using IMGT germline references. Reads were filtered out if the reads had weak V/J assignments (E-value above 1e-6), no CDR3, stop codons, out-of-frame junctions, or ambiguous translated residues. V3J clonotypes were defined as sequences sharing the same inferred V gene, J gene, and CDR3 amino acid sequence. The percentage overlap between two repertoires was calculated by dividing the number of shared unique clonotypes by the size of the smaller repertoire. Three approaches were used to assess repertoire richness: RTK rarefaction, the Chao1 estimator, and Recon v2.1 estimates of unobserved clonotypes. Generation probabilities for all TCRbeta clonotypes obtained by the gDNA method from a few donors were computed using OLGA. TCRdb retrieved this table from immuneACCESS and kept in-frame rearrangements only. Not all clones are present; in checked studies, unresolved V genes account for under half, and no reason is known for the remainder. That table gives V, J and clone size, and the DNA gave D and trimming. This sample holds millions of clones; approximately 94% were observed only once. Of the sample, more than 0.95% falls within the top ten clones.

CD8 naive samples were obtained by positive selection for CCR7 among CD45RO-negative cells, yielding a CD45RA+CCR7+ population from which TemRA cells were excluded. Donors were healthy HIV-negative adults with no recently reported acute infections or vaccinations. Every donor was a Caucasian adult living in Nashville, Tennessee, USA. Blood was collected by leukapheresis, and PBMCs were isolated by Ficoll-Histopaque density gradient centrifugation and then cryopreserved in liquid nitrogen vapor phase. Purity and quantity of every magnetically sorted T cell population were checked by analytical flow cytometry. Genomic DNA was isolated from each sorted fraction and quantified by UV absorbance on a Nanodrop 2000c. Including the terminal cysteine and phenylalanine, the CDR3 comprises 14 residues. Only the CDR3 DNA is retained, 42 bases long and in frame from the first base. V is shortened by 5 bases, J by 5 bases, and the region joining them spans 15 bases. CDR1 and CDR2 (SEHNR, FQNEAQ) derive from the germline V gene (reference sequence).

Sequences were obtained from naive CD8+ T cells sorted from blood. According to the study, the label for this sample's cell subset or site signals: CD45RA+CCR7+. The clonotype was recovered from a man younger than 30 in good health. The chain joins TRBV7-9 to TRBJ2-5, with TRBD2 perhaps the D gene, on 5 matching bases. The bases read TGTGCCAGCAGCGAACCAGCTTGGGAGGAGACCCAGTACTTC. It specifies CASSEPAWEETQYF. With all but the CDR3 taken from the reference TRBV7-9 and TRBJ2-5 genes, the full variable domain is: DTGVSQNPRHKITKRGQNVTFRCDPISEHNRLYWYRQTLGQGPEFLTYFQNEAQLEKSRLLSDRFSAERPKGSFSTLEIQRTEQGDSAMYLCASSEPAWEETQYFGPGTRLLVL.